This TCR beta chain appears in the sequencing data of a study of cytomegalovirus exposure and HLA in healthy donors. About the research overall: In an earlier analysis, 95 million to 140 million unique TCR beta sequences were found from 150 million to 200 million T cells. Findings and limits, study-wide: In vitro confirmation showed three CMV-associated chains to be CMV antigen specific. The study put some 150 TCR beta chains on its list as cytomegalovirus-associated.

Comment on this clone: Its antigen is as yet unknown.

It was with 60 Vbeta and 13 Jbeta primers that the PCR ran. Clones were sequenced by immunoSEQ multiplex PCR, and TCRdb holds only the in-frame ones, with some missing. The table shows 250,000 or so clones, with nearly 95% occurring only once. Germline CDR1 reads SGHAT; CDR2 reads FQNNGV. This CDR3 is 14 amino acids long. Trimming cost V 1 base and J 7 bases; bases outside gene matches: 3. The TCR sequence derives from a girl aged 2-9 years in good health and CMV-seronegative. The chain joins TRBV11-2 to TRBJ1-5; 8 nucleotides match TRBD1. Sequencing was performed on PBMCs. The CDR3 reads CASSLAGGIQPQHF. CDR3 bases: TGTGCCAGCAGCTTAGCAGGGGGCATCCAGCCCCAGCATTTT.